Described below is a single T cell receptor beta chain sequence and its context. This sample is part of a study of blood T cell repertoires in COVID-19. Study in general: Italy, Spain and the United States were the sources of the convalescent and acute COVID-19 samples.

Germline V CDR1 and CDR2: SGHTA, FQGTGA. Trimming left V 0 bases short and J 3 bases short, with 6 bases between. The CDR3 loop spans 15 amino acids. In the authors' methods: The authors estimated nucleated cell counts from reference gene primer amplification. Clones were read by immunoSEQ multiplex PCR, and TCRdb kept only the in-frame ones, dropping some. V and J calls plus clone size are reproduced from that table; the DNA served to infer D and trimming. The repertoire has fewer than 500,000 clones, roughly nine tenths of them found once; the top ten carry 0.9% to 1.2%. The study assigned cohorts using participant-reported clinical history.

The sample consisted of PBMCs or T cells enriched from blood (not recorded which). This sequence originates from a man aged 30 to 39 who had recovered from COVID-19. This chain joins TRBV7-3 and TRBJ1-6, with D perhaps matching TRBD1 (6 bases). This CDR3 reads CASSLTDSYNSPLHF. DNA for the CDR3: TGTGCCAGCAGCTTAACGGACAGCTATAATTCACCCCTCCACTTT.